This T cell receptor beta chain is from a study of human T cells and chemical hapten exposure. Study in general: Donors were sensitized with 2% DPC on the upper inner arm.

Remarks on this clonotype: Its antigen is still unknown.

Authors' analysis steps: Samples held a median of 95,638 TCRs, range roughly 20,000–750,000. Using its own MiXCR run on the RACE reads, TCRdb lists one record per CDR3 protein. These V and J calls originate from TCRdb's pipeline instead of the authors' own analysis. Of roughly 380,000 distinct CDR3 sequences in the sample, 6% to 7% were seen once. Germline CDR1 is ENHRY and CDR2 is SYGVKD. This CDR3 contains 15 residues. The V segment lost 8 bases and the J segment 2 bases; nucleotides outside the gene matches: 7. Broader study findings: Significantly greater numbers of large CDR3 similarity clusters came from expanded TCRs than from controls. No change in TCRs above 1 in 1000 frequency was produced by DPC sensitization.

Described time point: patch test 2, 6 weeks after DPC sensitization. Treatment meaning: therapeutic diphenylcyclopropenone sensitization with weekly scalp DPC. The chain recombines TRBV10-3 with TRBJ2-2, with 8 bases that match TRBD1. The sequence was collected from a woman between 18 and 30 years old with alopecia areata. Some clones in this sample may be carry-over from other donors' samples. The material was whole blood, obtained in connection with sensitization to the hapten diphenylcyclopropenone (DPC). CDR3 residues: CAIGLGQANTGELFF. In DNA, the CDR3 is TGTGCCATCGGCTTGGGACAGGCAAACACCGGGGAGCTGTTTTTT.